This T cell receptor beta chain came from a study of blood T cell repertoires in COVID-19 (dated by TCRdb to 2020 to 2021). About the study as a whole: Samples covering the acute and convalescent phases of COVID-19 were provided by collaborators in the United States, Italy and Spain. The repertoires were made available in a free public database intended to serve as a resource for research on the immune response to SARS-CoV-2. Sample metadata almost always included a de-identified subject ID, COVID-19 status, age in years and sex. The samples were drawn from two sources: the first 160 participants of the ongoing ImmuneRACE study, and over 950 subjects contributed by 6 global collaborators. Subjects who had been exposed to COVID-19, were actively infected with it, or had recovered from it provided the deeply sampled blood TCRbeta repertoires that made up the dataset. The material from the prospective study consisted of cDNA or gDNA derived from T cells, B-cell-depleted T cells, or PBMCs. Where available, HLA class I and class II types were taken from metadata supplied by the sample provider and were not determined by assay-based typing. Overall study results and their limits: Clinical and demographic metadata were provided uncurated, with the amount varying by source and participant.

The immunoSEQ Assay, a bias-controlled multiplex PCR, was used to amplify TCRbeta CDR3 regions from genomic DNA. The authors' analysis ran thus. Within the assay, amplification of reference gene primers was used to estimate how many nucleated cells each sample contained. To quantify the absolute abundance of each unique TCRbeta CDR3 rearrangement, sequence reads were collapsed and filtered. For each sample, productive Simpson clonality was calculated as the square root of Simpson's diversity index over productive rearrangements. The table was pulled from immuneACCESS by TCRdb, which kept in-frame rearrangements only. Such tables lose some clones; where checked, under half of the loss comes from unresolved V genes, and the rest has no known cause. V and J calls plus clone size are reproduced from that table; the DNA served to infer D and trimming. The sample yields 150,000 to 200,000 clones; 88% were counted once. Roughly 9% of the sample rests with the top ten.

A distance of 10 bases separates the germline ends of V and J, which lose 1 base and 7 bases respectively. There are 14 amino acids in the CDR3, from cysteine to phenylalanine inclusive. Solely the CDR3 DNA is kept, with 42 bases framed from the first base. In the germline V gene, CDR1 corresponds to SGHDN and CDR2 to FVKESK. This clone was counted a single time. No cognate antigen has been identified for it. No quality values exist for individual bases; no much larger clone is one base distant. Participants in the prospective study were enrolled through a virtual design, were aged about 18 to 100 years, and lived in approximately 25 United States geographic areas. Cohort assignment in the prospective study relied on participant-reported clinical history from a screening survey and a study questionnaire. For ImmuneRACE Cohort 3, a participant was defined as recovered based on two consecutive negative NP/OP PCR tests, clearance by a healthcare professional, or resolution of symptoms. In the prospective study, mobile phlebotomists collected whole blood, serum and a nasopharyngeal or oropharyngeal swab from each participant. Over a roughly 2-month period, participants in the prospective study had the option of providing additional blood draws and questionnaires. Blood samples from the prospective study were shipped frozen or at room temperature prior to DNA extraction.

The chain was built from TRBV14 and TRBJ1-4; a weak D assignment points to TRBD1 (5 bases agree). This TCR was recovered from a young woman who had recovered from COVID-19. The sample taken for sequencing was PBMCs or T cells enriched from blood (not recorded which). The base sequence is TGTGCCAGCAGCCAAGCCCAGGGTGGTGAAAAACTGTTTTTT. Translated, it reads CASSQAQGGEKLFF. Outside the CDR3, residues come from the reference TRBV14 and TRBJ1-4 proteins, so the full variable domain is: EAGVTQFPSHSVIEKGQTVTLRCDPISGHDNLYWYRRVMGKEIKFLLHFVKESKQDESGMPNNRFLAERTGGTYSTLKVQPAELEDSGVYFCASSQAQGGEKLFFGSGTQLSVL.